This T cell receptor (beta chain) originates from a study of OX40 agonist ivuxolimab in advanced cancers. General observations from the study: Dose levels from 0.1 to 3.0 mg/kg saw CD4+ and CD8+ blood T cells expand clonally by week 6. No antigen was identified for the clonally expanded peripheral T cells.

A history of autoimmune disease or systemic immunosuppression excluded patients. Repertoires were generated with immunoSEQ multiplex PCR, while TCRdb's copy carries only in-frame clones and drops some. The sample shows about 60,000 clones, under 95% of them seen only once. The CDR3 is 13 amino acids. Germline V gives CDR1 LNHDA, CDR2 SQIVND (reference sequence). With V trimmed by 7 bases and J by 6 bases, 3 bases remained unmatched. In regard to this clone: Its antigen is not known.

This material consisted of CD4+ or CD8+ T cells sorted from blood, taken in a trial of the OX40 agonist ivuxolimab. This chain joins TRBV19 and TRBJ1-5, with 10 positions matching TRBD1. The sequence came from an adult with an advanced solid tumor such as melanoma, head and neck, liver or kidney cancer. The CDR3 spells CASMRTGGQPQHF. As DNA, the CDR3 is TGTGCCAGTATGAGGACAGGGGGTCAGCCCCAGCATTTT.